This T cell receptor beta chain was retrieved from a study of a mutant IDH1 vaccine in newly diagnosed glioma (dated by TCRdb to the early 2020s). About the investigation overall: In the chemotherapy-containing groups, vaccination started alongside temozolomide cycles, whereas in patients who had radiotherapy alone it started 4-6 weeks after radiotherapy. Of the 32 patients who were treated, about 62% were male and roughly 38% were female, and the mean age was around 43 years. Prior to enrollment, patients had been given standard therapy consisting of radiotherapy alone, temozolomide alone, or radiochemotherapy with temozolomide, with the combination given to most patients. The week-35 safety follow-up took place at visit V12, and the week-47 end of study took place at visit V13. Peripheral blood was drawn at six visits: V03 (baseline), V05, V07, V10, V12 and V13. Longitudinal TCRB deep sequencing was performed for about two dozen treated patients wherever samples were available for exploratory analyses. Paper-wide results and their limitations: Changes in the top peripheral T cell clonotypes picked up by TCRB sequencing did not appear to be linked to pseudoprogression. Across multiple MHC alleles, vaccine-induced immune responses were seen in around 93% of patients. Selection of PBMC samples for TCRB deep sequencing was based on availability. The authors stated that sample limitations prevented analyses of patient blood samples from being reproduced.

Concerning this clone itself: Its antigen is not yet known. No much larger clone is present one base from it, and per-base qualities are unavailable.

To prepare the library, the immunoSEQ multiplex PCR assay was applied. The hsTCRB Kit was used according to the manufacturer's protocol to amplify rearranged TCR beta chain sequences. An Illumina MiSeq was used to sequence the TCRB libraries. On the authors' methods: Demultiplexing, trimming and gene mapping were performed with the kit vendor's proprietary platform. What TCRdb holds here is the immuneACCESS table cut down to in-frame rearrangements. Part of the clones is not present; checked against another copy, under half of the missing clones reflect an unresolved V gene, and the others are unexplained. V and J calls and clone size are given by that table; D and trimming were obtained from the DNA. Here the sample has roughly 38,000 clones; 82% occur a single time. Jointly, the top ten make up around 19% of the sample. The time point label for this specimen denotes: week 47, end of study. Each vaccine dose, consisting of 300 ug of a 20-mer mutant IDH1 peptide in Montanide, was administered subcutaneously with topical imiquimod. Eight vaccinations were administered to patients in weeks 1, 3, 5, 7, 11, 15, 19 and 23, corresponding to visits V03 through V10. Newly diagnosed WHO grade 3 or 4 IDH1-mutant astrocytomas showing loss of nuclear ATRX were present in the donors. The samples were drawn from NOA16, a multicentre, single-arm, open-label phase I trial in Germany that tested a mutant IDH1 peptide vaccine in humans for the first time. The DNeasy Blood and Tissue Kit was used to extract genomic DNA from EDTA blood for TCRB sequencing.

Via the germline V gene (reference sequence), CDR1 is DFQATT and CDR2 SNEGSKA. V is cut by 0 bases and J by 5 bases, and the space between the germline ends is 4 bases. Measured from the cysteine to the phenylalanine, the CDR3 is 11 residues long. Solely the CDR3 DNA is kept, with 33 bases framed from the first base. Recombination connected TRBV20-1 to TRBJ2-5; the D gene is unclear. Sequencing was performed on PBMCs, taken from a glioma patient whose treatment included an IDH1 peptide vaccine. The TCR comes from a man aged 18 to 30 with glioma. Some clones in this sample may be carry-over from other donors' samples. The DNA is as follows: TGCAGTGCTAGAGATTTGGAGACCCAGTACTTC. Its protein is CSARDLETQYF.